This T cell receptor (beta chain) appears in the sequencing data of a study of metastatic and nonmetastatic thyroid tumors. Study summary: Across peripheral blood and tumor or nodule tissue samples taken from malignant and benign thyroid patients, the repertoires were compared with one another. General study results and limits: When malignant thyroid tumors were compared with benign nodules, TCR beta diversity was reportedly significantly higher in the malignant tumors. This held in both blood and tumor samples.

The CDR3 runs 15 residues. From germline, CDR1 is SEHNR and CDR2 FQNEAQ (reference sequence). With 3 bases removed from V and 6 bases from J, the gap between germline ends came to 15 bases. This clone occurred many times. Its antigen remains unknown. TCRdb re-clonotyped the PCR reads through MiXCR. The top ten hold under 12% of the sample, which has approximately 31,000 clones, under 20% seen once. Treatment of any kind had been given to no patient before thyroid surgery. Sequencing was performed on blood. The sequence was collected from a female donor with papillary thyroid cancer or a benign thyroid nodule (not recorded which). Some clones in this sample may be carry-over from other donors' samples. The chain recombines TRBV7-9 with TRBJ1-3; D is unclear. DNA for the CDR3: TGTGCCAGCAGCTTTTTTCGGGTTCGTGAAAACACCATATATTTT. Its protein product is CASSFFRVRENTIYF.